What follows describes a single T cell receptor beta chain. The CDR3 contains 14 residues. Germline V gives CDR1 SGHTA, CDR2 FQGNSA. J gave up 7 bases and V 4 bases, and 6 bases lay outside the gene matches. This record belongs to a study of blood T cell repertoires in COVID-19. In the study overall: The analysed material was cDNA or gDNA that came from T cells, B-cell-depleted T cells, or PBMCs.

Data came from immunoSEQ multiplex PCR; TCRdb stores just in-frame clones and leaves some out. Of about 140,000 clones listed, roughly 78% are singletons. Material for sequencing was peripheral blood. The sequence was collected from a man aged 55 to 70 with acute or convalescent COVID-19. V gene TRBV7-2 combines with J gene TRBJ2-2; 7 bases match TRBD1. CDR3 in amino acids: CASSYDRVGGELFF. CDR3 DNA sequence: TGTGCCAGCAGCTACGACAGGGTTGGCGGGGAGCTGTTTTTT.